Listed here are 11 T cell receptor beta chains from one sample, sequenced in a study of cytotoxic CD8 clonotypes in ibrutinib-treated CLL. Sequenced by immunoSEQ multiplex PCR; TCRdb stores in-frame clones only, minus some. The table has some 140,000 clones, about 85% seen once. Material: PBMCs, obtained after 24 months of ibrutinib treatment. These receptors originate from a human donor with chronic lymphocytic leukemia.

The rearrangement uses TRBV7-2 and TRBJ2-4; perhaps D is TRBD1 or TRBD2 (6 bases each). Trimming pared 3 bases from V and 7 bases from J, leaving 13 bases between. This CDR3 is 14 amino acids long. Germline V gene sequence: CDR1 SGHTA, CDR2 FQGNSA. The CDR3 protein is CASSFSGGGNIQYF. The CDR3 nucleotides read TGTGCCAGCAGCTTTTCAGGAGGGGGGAACATTCAGTACTTC.

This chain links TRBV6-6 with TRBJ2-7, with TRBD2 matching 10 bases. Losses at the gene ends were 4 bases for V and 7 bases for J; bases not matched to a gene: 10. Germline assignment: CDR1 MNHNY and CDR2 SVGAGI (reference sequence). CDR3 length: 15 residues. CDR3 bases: TGTGCCAGCAGTTCCCAAAGCGGGGGGGCAGAGGAGCAGTACTTC. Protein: CASSSQSGGAEEQYF.

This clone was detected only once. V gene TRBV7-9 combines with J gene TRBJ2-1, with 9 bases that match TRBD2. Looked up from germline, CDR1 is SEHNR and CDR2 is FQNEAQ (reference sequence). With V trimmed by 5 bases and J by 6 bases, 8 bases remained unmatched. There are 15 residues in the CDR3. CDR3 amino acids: CASSRWAGGSNEQFF. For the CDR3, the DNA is TGTGCCAGCAGCCGTTGGGCGGGGGGGTCCAATGAGCAGTTCTTC.

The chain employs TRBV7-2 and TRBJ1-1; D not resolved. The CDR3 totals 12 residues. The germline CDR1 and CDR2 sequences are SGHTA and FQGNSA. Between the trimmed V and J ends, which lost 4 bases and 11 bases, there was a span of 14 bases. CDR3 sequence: CASSSGSRGAFF. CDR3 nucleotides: TGTGCCAGCAGCTCGGGGAGCCGTGGCGCTTTCTTT.

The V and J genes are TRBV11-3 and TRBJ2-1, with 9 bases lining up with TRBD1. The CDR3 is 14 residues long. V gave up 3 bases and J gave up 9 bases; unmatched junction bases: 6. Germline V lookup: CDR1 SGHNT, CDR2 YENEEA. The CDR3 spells CASSLRTGDVEQFF. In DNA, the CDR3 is TGTGCCAGCAGCTTGAGGACAGGGGATGTTGAGCAGTTCTTC.

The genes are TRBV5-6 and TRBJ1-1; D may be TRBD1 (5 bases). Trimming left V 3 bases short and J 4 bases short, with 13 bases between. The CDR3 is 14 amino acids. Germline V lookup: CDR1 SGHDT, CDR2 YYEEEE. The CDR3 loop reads CASSSGGTSTEAFF. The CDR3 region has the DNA TGTGCCAGCAGCTCGGGGGGGACGAGCACTGAAGCTTTCTTT.

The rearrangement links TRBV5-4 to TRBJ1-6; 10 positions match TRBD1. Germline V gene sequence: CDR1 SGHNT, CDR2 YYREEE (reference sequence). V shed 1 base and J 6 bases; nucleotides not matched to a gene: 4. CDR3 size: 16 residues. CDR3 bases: TGTGCCAGCAGCTTGATAGGGACAGGGGCTAATTCACCCCTCCACTTT. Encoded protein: CASSLIGTGANSPLHF.

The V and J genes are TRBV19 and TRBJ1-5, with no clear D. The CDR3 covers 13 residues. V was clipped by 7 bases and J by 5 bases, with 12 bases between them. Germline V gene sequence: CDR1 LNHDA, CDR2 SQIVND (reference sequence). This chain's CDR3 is CASKRREHQPQHF. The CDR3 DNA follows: TGTGCCAGTAAACGGCGAGAACATCAGCCCCAGCATTTT.

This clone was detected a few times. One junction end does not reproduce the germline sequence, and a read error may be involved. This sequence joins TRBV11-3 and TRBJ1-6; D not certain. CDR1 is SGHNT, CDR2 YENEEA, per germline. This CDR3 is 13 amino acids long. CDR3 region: CASSLELNSPLHF. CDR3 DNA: TGTGCCAGCAGCCTAGAGCTCAATTCACCCCTCCACTTT.

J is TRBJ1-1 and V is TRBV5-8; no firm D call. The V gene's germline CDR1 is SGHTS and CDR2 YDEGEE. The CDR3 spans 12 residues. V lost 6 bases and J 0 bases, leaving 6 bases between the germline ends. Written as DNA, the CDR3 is TGTGCCAGCACCCTGTTGAACACTGAAGCTTTCTTT. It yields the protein CASTLLNTEAFF. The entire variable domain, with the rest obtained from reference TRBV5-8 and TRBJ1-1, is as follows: EAGVTQSPTHLIKTRGQQATLRCSPISGHTSVYWYQQALGLGLQFLLWYDEGEERNRGNFPPRFSGRQFPNYSSELNVNALELEDSALYLCASTLLNTEAFFGQGTRLTVV.

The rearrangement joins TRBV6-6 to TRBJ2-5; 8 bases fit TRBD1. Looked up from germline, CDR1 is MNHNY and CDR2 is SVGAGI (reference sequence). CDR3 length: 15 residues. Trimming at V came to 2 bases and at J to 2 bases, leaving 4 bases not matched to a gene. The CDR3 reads CASSYTRQGQETQYF. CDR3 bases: TGTGCCAGCAGTTACACCAGACAGGGGCAAGAGACCCAGTACTTC.